These 25 T cell receptor beta chains share one sample of origin, sequenced in a study of T cells after yellow fever vaccination. TCRdb reprocessed the 5' RACE reads with MiXCR, giving one entry per CDR3 protein. In the table there are under 200,000 distinct CDR3 sequences, approximately 9.9% of which are singletons. The starting material was CD8+ T cells sorted from PBMCs, obtained 15 days after the yellow fever booster vaccination. The receptors derive from a man aged 18 to 29 who received the YFV17D yellow fever vaccine.

This clonotype was seen only a few times. The rearrangement uses TRBV7-9 and TRBJ2-7; 8 nucleotides line up with TRBD1. The V and J ends lost 4 bases and 0 bases, in that order; junction bases with no gene match: 8. Germline CDR1 SEHNR, CDR2 FQNEAQ (reference sequence). The CDR3 length is 16 residues. In DNA form, the CDR3 reads TGTGCCAGCAGCTCGAGACAGGGGTGGTCCTCCTACGAGCAGTACTTC. This translates into CASSSRQGWSSYEQYF.

The chain links TRBV7-2 to TRBJ2-3; tentative D call: TRBD1 (5 bases). V lost 0 bases, J lost 9 bases, and 13 bases lay in between. Germline V lookup: CDR1 SGHTA, CDR2 FQGNSA. The CDR3 consists of 14 residues. CDR3 DNA: TGTGCCAGCAGCTTAGCCCGCAGGGCGGAAACGCAGTATTTT. Residues: CASSLARRAETQYF.

V is TRBV6-2 or TRBV6-3 and J is TRBJ2-7, with 7 bases aligning to TRBD1. Per germline, CDR1 MNHEY and CDR2 SVGEGT. V lost 2 bases, J lost 4 bases, and 2 bases stayed unmatched. The CDR3 totals 13 residues. Here the CDR3 reads CASSYAGGYEQYV. The CDR3 DNA reads TGTGCCAGCAGTTACGCAGGGGGTTACGAGCAGTACGTC.

This chain links TRBV28 with TRBJ1-1, with a possible D match to TRBD1 (6 bases). The CDR3 totals 16 residues. V gave up 4 bases and J gave up 1 base, with 16 bases separating them. Germline V gene lookup returns CDR1 MDHEN and CDR2 SYDVKM. The CDR3 DNA reads as TGTGCCAGCAGTTCTCTTTTGGACAGAGAGAACACTGAAGCTTTCTTT. Encoded protein: CASSSLLDRENTEAFF.

This clonotype was observed a few times. The V gene is TRBV5-1, the J gene TRBJ2-3; 7 bases fit TRBD1. Unmatched junction bases numbered 4, after V lost 4 bases and J lost 2 bases. Germline loops: CDR1 SGHRS, CDR2 YFSETQ. This CDR3 spans 14 amino acids. In DNA form, the CDR3 reads TGCGCCAGCAGCGACGACAGGGACACAGATACGCAGTATTTT. Amino acids: CASSDDRDTDTQYF.

V usage is TRBV9 and J usage is TRBJ2-2; 8 bases agree with TRBD1. Trimming took 4 bases from V and 6 from J; bases not matched to a gene: 8. Germline assignment: CDR1 SGDLS and CDR2 YYNGEE. The CDR3 covers 15 residues. Here the CDR3 reads CASSRDRRSSGELFF. In DNA form, the CDR3 reads TGTGCCAGCAGCCGGGACAGGAGGTCTTCCGGGGAGCTGTTTTTT.

Here the CDR3 reads CASSPSSTRVPNTEAFF. The CDR3 DNA follows: TGTGCCAGCAGTCCTTCTTCGACAAGGGTCCCCAACACTGAAGCTTTCTTT. This chain uses TRBV6-6 with TRBJ1-1; D is undetermined. This CDR3 region has 17 residues. V shed 5 bases and J shed 2 bases, with 21 bases lying between them. Germline V CDR1 and CDR2: MNHNY, SVGAGI (reference sequence).

This clonotype turned up a few times. The rearrangement uses TRBV7-9 and TRBJ1-5; 8 bases fit TRBD1. With 1 base clipped from V and 9 bases from J, the junction kept 8 bases outside the gene matches. CDR3 length equals 15 residues. Germline V gives CDR1 SEHNR, CDR2 FQNEAQ (reference sequence). The CDR3 region has the DNA TGTGCCAGCAGCTTAGTCGACAGGGGACCGATGCCCCAGCATTTT. Residues: CASSLVDRGPMPQHF.

This clonotype was seen more than once but under ten times. The V call is TRBV7-8, the J call TRBJ2-1; 11 positions agree with TRBD1. Trimming removed 2 bases from V and 7 bases from J; junction bases left unmatched: 7. CDR1 is SGHVS and CDR2 is FQNEAQ in the germline V gene. The CDR3 runs 16 residues. The CDR3 here is CASSLHRTGGMNEQFF. CDR3 in DNA: TGTGCCAGCAGCTTACACAGGACAGGGGGCATGAATGAGCAGTTCTTC.

Ten or more counts support this clonotype. The J gene is TRBJ1-6, the V gene TRBV12-3 or TRBV12-4, with D possibly being TRBD1 (5 bases). V was cut by 3 bases and J by 10 bases, with 13 bases left in between. The length of the CDR3 is 14 residues. The CDR3 DNA reads TGTGCCAGCAGTTTTCGTCAGGGAAACTCACCCCTCCACTTT. Translating it yields CASSFRQGNSPLHF.

The rearrangement links TRBV5-6 to TRBJ2-1, with 7 bases identical to TRBD2. CDR1 SGHDT and CDR2 YYEEEE come from the germline V gene. The CDR3 covers 14 residues. The J segment lost 8 bases and the V segment lost 4 bases, leaving 9 bases of the junction unmatched. The chain's CDR3 is CASSPGGRWDEQFF. The CDR3 DNA is TGTGCCAGCAGCCCCGGGGGGAGATGGGATGAGCAGTTCTTC.

This clonotype came up a few times. V and J are TRBV29-1 and TRBJ2-3, with a possible D match to TRBD1 (6 bases). CDR3 length: 13 amino acids. Trimming removed 2 bases from V and 3 bases from J, with 9 bases in between. The germline CDR1 and CDR2 sequences are SQVTM and ANQGSEA. The CDR3 is CSVESGQTDTQYF. The CDR3 DNA reads as TGCAGCGTTGAATCGGGACAAACAGATACGCAGTATTTT.

This chain joins TRBV5-5 and TRBJ1-1; D not resolved. Germline V CDR1 and CDR2: SGHKS, YYEKEE (reference sequence). The CDR3 runs to 14 residues. V was pared by 1 base and J by 0 bases, with 7 bases between. CDR3 sequence reads: CASSLLAMNTEAFF. CDR3 bases: TGTGCCAGCAGCTTGTTGGCGATGAACACTGAAGCTTTCTTT.

The genes are TRBV4-1 and TRBJ1-5, with 9 bases lining up with TRBD1. Germline values: CDR1 MGHRA, CDR2 YSYEKL. J was trimmed by 9 bases and V by 2 bases; bases with no gene match: 5. CDR3 length: 14 amino acids. The CDR3 DNA follows: TGCGCCAGCAGCCAACGACAGGGGGTTCCGCCCCAGCATTTT. It specifies CASSQRQGVPPQHF.

The CDR3 region is CASNPLLAGGNTGELFF. CDR3 in DNA: TGTGCCAGTAACCCCCTCCTAGCGGGGGGGAACACCGGGGAGCTGTTTTTT. The rearrangement joins TRBV19 to TRBJ2-2; 11 bases are shared with TRBD2. The trim removed 7 bases at V and 1 base at J, leaving 8 bases unmatched. CDR1 is LNHDA and CDR2 is SQIVND in the germline V gene (reference sequence). The CDR3 extends over 17 amino acids.

The chain joins TRBV12-3 or TRBV12-4 to TRBJ2-1; TRBD1 matches 8 bases. The CDR3 is made up of 13 amino acids. With V trimmed by 5 bases and J by 5 bases, 2 bases remained unmatched. The CDR3 sequence is CASSNRGNNEQFF. The CDR3 DNA reads as TGTGCCAGCAGTAACAGGGGGAACAATGAGCAGTTCTTC.

This clonotype has ten or more counts. The rearrangement links TRBV12-3 or TRBV12-4 to TRBJ2-7, with TRBD2 matching over 8 bases. V lost 3 bases, J lost 6 bases, and 1 base stayed unmatched. The CDR3 is 12 residues long. In DNA form, the CDR3 reads TGTGCCAGCAGTTTCGGGGGGGGCGAGCAGTACGTC. It translates to CASSFGGGEQYV.

This clonotype was observed a few times. The rearrangement joins TRBV11-2 to TRBJ1-2; D is possibly TRBD1 (6 bases). V was shortened by 5 bases and J by 5 bases, with 18 bases between the two germline ends. Germline V gene sequence: CDR1 SGHAT, CDR2 FQNNGV. This CDR3 is built from 15 residues. The DNA of the CDR3 is TGTGCCAGCAGCGCACCCGACAGGCCTCTTTATGGCTACACCTTC. It is translated as CASSAPDRPLYGYTF. The full variable domain, completed using reference TRBV11-2 and TRBJ1-2, is EAGVAQSPRYKIIEKRQSVAFWCNPISGHATLYWYQQILGQGPKLLIQFQNNGVVDDSQLPKDRFSAERLKGVDSTLKIQPAKLEDSAVYLCASSAPDRPLYGYTFGSGTRLTVV.

This clonotype was detected only a few times. The genes are TRBV5-1 and TRBJ2-1, with 12 bases matching TRBD2. This CDR3 has 16 amino acids. The V and J ends lost 7 bases and 8 bases, in that order; junction bases with no gene match: 13. Looked up from germline, CDR1 is SGHRS and CDR2 is YFSETQ. CDR3 loop: CASGTSGSSYFDEQFF. The CDR3 region has the DNA TGCGCCAGCGGGACTAGCGGGTCTAGTTATTTTGATGAGCAGTTCTTC.

This clonotype showed up just a few times. The chain combines TRBV29-1 with TRBJ1-2, with TRBD1 identical over 8 bases. Germline CDR1 and CDR2: SQVTM and ANQGSEA. J lost 3 bases, V lost 6 bases, and 3 bases had no gene match. This CDR3 is 12 amino acids long. The chain's CDR3 is CSVETGDYGYTF. In DNA, the CDR3 is TGCAGCGTAGAGACAGGGGACTATGGCTACACCTTC.

The rearrangement uses TRBV6-4 and TRBJ2-7, with D hard to call. Per the germline V gene, CDR1 is MRHNA and CDR2 is SNTAGT. Between the trimmed V and J ends, which lost 3 bases and 1 base, there was a span of 13 bases. The CDR3 consists of 15 residues. In DNA form, the CDR3 reads TGTGCCAGCAGTGATCCTGAGGTGGGATCCTACGAGCAGTACGTC. It yields the protein CASSDPEVGSYEQYV.

This clonotype was detected a few times. This chain joins TRBV15 and TRBJ2-5, with 8 bases aligning to TRBD2. With 9 bases clipped from V and 1 base from J, the junction kept 13 bases outside the gene matches. The CDR3 covers 16 residues. Germline V lookup: CDR1 LNHNV, CDR2 YYDKDF (reference sequence). CDR3 sequence (DNA): TGTGCCACAAACCCCGGGGGGGGAGTGGTCCAAGAGACCCAGTACTTC. It encodes CATNPGGGVVQETQYF. Together with reference TRBV15 and TRBJ2-5, the CDR3 gives the full variable domain: DAMVIQNPRYQVTQFGKPVTLSCSQTLNHNVMYWYQQKSSQAPKLLFHYYDKDFNNEADTPDNFQSRRPNTSFCFLDIRSPGLGDTAMYLCATNPGGGVVQETQYFGPGTRLLVL.

This clonotype has a handful of counts. The genes are TRBV4-1 and TRBJ2-7, with a weak D call TRBD1 (5 bases). Trimming cost V 0 bases and J 6 bases, with 9 bases left between them. Looked up from germline, CDR1 is MGHRA and CDR2 is YSYEKL. The CDR3 runs 13 residues. The CDR3 DNA sequence: TGCGCCAGCAGCCAAGACAGGGCCTTCGAGCAGTACGTC. Its translation is CASSQDRAFEQYV.

The V gene is TRBV10-1, the J gene TRBJ2-7, with 9 bases lining up with TRBD2. The CDR3 consists of 15 residues. CDR1 and CDR2 (germline): WNHNN, SYGVQD (reference sequence). With V trimmed by 0 bases and J by 4 bases, 4 bases remained unmatched. The CDR3 DNA follows: TGCGCCAGCAGTGAGTCGGTAGCGGGAGTATACGAGCAGTACTTC. It yields the protein CASSESVAGVYEQYF.

The chain is built from TRBV7-2 and TRBJ2-2, with D perhaps matching TRBD2 (6 bases). The CDR3 has 16 amino acids. Trimming stripped 1 base from V and 4 bases from J, with 13 bases between. Germline assignment: CDR1 SGHTA and CDR2 FQGNSA. CDR3: CASSLEFGRPTGELFF. Here the CDR3 DNA reads TGTGCCAGCAGCTTAGAGTTTGGGAGGCCCACCGGGGAGCTGTTTTTT.